This T cell receptor beta chain was retrieved from a study of T cell responses to AZD1222 COVID-19 vaccine. Study-level information: Combined were second doses at about 4 or about 12 weeks.

TCRdb keeps only in-frame clones here, not all; method: immunoSEQ multiplex PCR. The data show 120,000 or so clones, 90% seen once. Study results and limitations: Increased Spike-specific TCR breadth and depth were observed after two AZD1222 doses. In a largely white British group with more females than males, clonal diversity was possibly underestimated. Just five to seven AZD1222 recipients tested seropositive at baseline.

CDR3 length: 13 residues. V was clipped by 7 bases and J by 5 bases, with 12 bases between them. Germline CDR1 reads MNHEY; CDR2 reads SMNVEV (reference sequence). On this clone itself: Its antigen is not known.

The sequenced sample was peripheral blood, obtained on day 0 of AZD1222 vaccination. The receptor comes from an adult in good health. The rearrangement links TRBV27 to TRBJ1-5; D gene uncertain. CDR3 in DNA: TGTGCCAGCATTCGGTTACCCCATCAGCCCCAGCATTTT. Its protein product is CASIRLPHQPQHF.